This T cell receptor (beta chain) was sequenced during a study of Graves' ophthalmopathy and Graves' hyperthyroidism. Study in general: Peripheral blood (taken before any treatment) was collected at initial diagnosis. Findings and limits, study-wide: From stable hyperthyroidism, ophthalmopathy was separated by a 13-signature model with about 88% sensitivity and over 70% specificity. Blood also harbored most expanded thyroid clonotypes above 0.001 frequency.

This clonotype was detected many times. Its antigen is not known. As the template, RNA transcripts were used to amplify TCR beta CDR3 regions. First-round RT-PCR with HTBI primers preceded a second-round multiplex PCR. Each CDR3 protein is one row after TCRdb ran MiXCR on the multiplex PCR reads. The sample has some 750,000 distinct CDR3 sequences, 35% to 50% seen once; the top ten hold roughly 45%. Ophthalmopathy donors showed moderate-to-severe activity, CAS ≥3, NOSPECS ≥4 and a duration under 3 months. V dropped 7 bases and J dropped 7 bases, with 23 bases sitting between them. Germline V CDR1 and CDR2: SQVTM, ANQGSEA. The CDR3 loop spans 14 amino acids.

The chain couples TRBV29-1 to TRBJ2-7; unclear D gene. This receptor was taken from an adult man with Graves' ophthalmopathy. Sequences were obtained from peripheral blood. CDR3 protein: CSGYGLDGSLEQYF. CDR3 DNA sequence: TGCAGCGGATACGGCTTAGACGGGTCTTTGGAGCAGTACTTC.